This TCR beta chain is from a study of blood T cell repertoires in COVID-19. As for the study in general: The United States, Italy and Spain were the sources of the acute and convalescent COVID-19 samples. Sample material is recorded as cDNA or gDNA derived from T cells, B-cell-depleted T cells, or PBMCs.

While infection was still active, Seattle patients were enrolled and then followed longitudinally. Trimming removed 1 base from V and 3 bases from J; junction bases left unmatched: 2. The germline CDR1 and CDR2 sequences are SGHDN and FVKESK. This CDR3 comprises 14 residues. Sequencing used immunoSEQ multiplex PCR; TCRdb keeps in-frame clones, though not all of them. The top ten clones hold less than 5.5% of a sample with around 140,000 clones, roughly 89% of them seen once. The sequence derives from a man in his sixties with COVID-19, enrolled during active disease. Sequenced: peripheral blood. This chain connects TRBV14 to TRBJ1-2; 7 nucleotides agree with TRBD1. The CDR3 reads CASSQGRGDYGYTF. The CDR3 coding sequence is TGTGCCAGCAGCCAAGGCAGGGGGGACTATGGCTACACCTTC.